The entry below describes one TCR beta chain. The antigen remains unidentified. There are 15 residues in the CDR3. Trimming took 6 bases from V and 8 from J; bases not matched to a gene: 10. CDR1 and CDR2 from the germline V gene are KGHSH and LQKENI. This sample stems from a study of cytomegalovirus exposure and HLA in healthy donors. Study context: Some 85 million unique TCRs from HLA-typed donors were held in an early data release. Study results and caveats: Cytomegalovirus-associated status was assigned to some 180 TCR beta chains.

In the PCR, 60 Vbeta and 13 Jbeta primers were used. The method was immunoSEQ multiplex PCR; TCRdb's version includes in-frame clones alone and lacks a portion of them. This table holds under 150,000 clones, 70% to 85% found once. Healthy donors of bone marrow made up the group. Unrecorded immune exposure was likely among donors, who were nominally healthy when sampled. This clonotype was obtained from a male donor in good health and CMV-seronegative. The material sequenced was PBMCs. The chain joins TRBV18 to TRBJ2-1; 10 nucleotides line up with TRBD2. The CDR3 here is CASSQAGGPAYEQFF. The DNA of the CDR3 is TGTGCCAGCTCCCAAGCGGGAGGGCCGGCCTATGAGCAGTTCTTC.